Listed below are T cell receptor beta chains from one sample, sequenced in a study of cytomegalovirus exposure and HLA in healthy donors. Measured with immunoSEQ multiplex PCR; TCRdb has only the in-frame clones, and not every one. The table shows approximately 170,000 clones, with 65% to 80% occurring only once. Material for sequencing was PBMCs. Source of these receptors: a woman in her thirties or forties in good health and CMV-seropositive. Both conserved end residues are part of each CDR3. The D gene is left open where the match is weak. Some rows have no size entry. The others give once, few or many, or a class for an expanded clone.

CDR3 protein: CASSLAGRDYGYTF; CDR3 DNA: TGTGCCAGCAGCCTGGCGGGCAGGGACTATGGCTACACCTTC; clone size: -; V gene: TRBV5-4; J gene: TRBJ1-2; D gene: -
CDR3 protein: CASSLGDSTGELFF; CDR3 DNA: TGCGCCAGCAGCTTGGGGGACTCCACCGGGGAGCTGTTTTTT; clone size: -; V gene: TRBV5-1; J gene: TRBJ2-2; D gene: -
CDR3 protein: CASSRKGTNYGYTF; CDR3 DNA: TGTGCCAGCAGCAGGAAGGGGACTAACTATGGCTACACCTTC; clone size: -; V gene: TRBV5-4; J gene: TRBJ1-2; D gene: -
CDR3 protein: CASSLDMLPPRTGNYGYTF; CDR3 DNA: TGTGCCAGCAGCTTAGATATGTTGCCCCCCCGGACAGGGAACTATGGCTACACCTTC; clone size: -; V gene: TRBV11-2; J gene: TRBJ1-2; D gene: TRBD1
CDR3 protein: CAIRPGQGNSPLHF; CDR3 DNA: TGTGCCATCAGGCCCGGACAGGGTAATTCACCCCTCCACTTT; clone size: -; V gene: TRBV10-3; J gene: TRBJ1-6; D gene: TRBD1
CDR3 protein: CASSPGGTNEKLFF; CDR3 DNA: TGTGCCAGCTCACCTGGGGGGACTAATGAAAAACTGTTTTTT; clone size: -; V gene: TRBV18; J gene: TRBJ1-4; D gene: -
CDR3 protein: CASSLEDSETQYF; CDR3 DNA: TGCGCCAGCAGCTTGGAGGACAGTGAGACCCAGTACTTC; clone size: -; V gene: TRBV5-1; J gene: TRBJ2-5; D gene: -
CDR3 protein: CASTGGVGITYEQYF; CDR3 DNA: TGTGCCAGCACCGGGGGGGTAGGGATAACCTACGAGCAGTACTTC; clone size: -; V gene: TRBV5-6; J gene: TRBJ2-7; D gene: TRBD2
CDR3 protein: CASSERGQGSNEQFF; CDR3 DNA: TGTGCCAGCAGCGAGCGGGGGCAGGGGTCGAATGAGCAGTTCTTC; clone size: -; V gene: TRBV7-2; J gene: TRBJ2-1; D gene: TRBD2
CDR3 protein: CASSTSNQPQHF; CDR3 DNA: TGTGCCAGTAGTACGAGCAATCAGCCCCAGCATTTT; clone size: once; V gene: TRBV19; J gene: TRBJ1-5; D gene: -
CDR3 protein: CASTEGAGANVLTF; CDR3 DNA: TGTGCCAGCACTGAGGGGGCTGGGGCCAACGTCCTGACTTTC; clone size: once; V gene: TRBV6-5; J gene: TRBJ2-6; D gene: -
CDR3 protein: CASSIQGAYSPLHF; CDR3 DNA: TGTGCCAGCAGTATACAGGGGGCGTATTCACCCCTCCACTTT; clone size: few; V gene: TRBV6-6; J gene: TRBJ1-6; D gene: TRBD1
CDR3 protein: CATSTGSYEQYF; CDR3 DNA: TGCGCTACATCTACAGGCTCCTACGAGCAGTACTTC; clone size: -; V gene: TRBV10-2; J gene: TRBJ2-7; D gene: -
CDR3 protein: CASSFWGDLRNEQFF; CDR3 DNA: TGTGCCAGCAGCTTCTGGGGGGACCTGAGGAATGAGCAGTTCTTC; clone size: -; V gene: TRBV7-2; J gene: TRBJ2-1; D gene: -
CDR3 protein: CASTSNRGPYGYTF; CDR3 DNA: TGTGCCAGCACCTCCAACAGGGGCCCCTATGGCTACACCTTC; clone size: -; V gene: TRBV7-8; J gene: TRBJ1-2; D gene: TRBD1
CDR3 protein: CASDSGSSTDTQYF; CDR3 DNA: TGTGCCAGTGACAGCGGGTCTAGCACAGATACGCAGTATTTT; clone size: -; V gene: TRBV19; J gene: TRBJ2-3; D gene: -
CDR3 protein: CASSDRGAYGYTF; CDR3 DNA: TGTGCCAGCAGTGACAGGGGTGCTTATGGCTACACCTTC; clone size: -; V gene: TRBV6-1; J gene: TRBJ1-2; D gene: -
CDR3 protein: CASSQEPNPRGHTEAFF; CDR3 DNA: TGTGCCAGCAGCCAAGAACCCAATCCCAGGGGCCACACTGAAGCTTTCTTT; clone size: -; V gene: TRBV4-2; J gene: TRBJ1-1; D gene: -
CDR3 protein: CASSISPNQPQHF; CDR3 DNA: TGTGCCAGTAGTATAAGCCCAAATCAGCCCCAGCATTTT; clone size: -; V gene: TRBV19; J gene: TRBJ1-5; D gene: -
CDR3 protein: CAISESRFYTF; CDR3 DNA: TGTGCCATCAGTGAGTCCAGGTTCTACACCTTC; clone size: -; V gene: TRBV10-3; J gene: TRBJ1-2; D gene: -
CDR3 protein: CASRPDSDYGYTF; CDR3 DNA: TGTGCCAGCAGACCCGACAGTGACTATGGCTACACCTTC; clone size: few; V gene: TRBV6-5; J gene: TRBJ1-2; D gene: -
CDR3 protein: CASSPWLRVTEAFF; CDR3 DNA: TGTGCCAGCAGCCCATGGCTCAGGGTAACTGAAGCTTTCTTT; clone size: -; V gene: TRBV7-9; J gene: TRBJ1-1; D gene: -